Shown below are 17 T cell receptor beta chains from a single sample sequenced in a study of response to subunit inactivated influenza vaccine. TCRdb passed the RT-PCR reads through MiXCR, listing each CDR3 protein once. Among 450,000 to 550,000 distinct CDR3 sequences listed, about 25% were seen once. Sequenced material: CD4+ T cells sorted from PBMCs, taken about 5 days after vaccination. These receptors were collected from a man in his forties or fifties who received an inactivated influenza vaccine.

The gene calls are TRBV13 and TRBJ2-1, with 7 bases fitting TRBD2. The germline CDR1 and CDR2 sequences are PRHDT and FYEKMQ (reference sequence). CDR3 length: 14 residues. V was clipped by 3 bases and J by 9 bases; unmatched bases: 8. CDR3 DNA sequence: TGTGCCAGCAGCTTCAGCGGGATGGTGAGTGAGCAGTTCTTC. Encoded protein: CASSFSGMVSEQFF.

This clonotype was counted a few times. The V gene is TRBV7-9, the J gene TRBJ2-1; perhaps D is TRBD1 or TRBD2 (5 bases each). The CDR3 consists of 15 residues. Germline values: CDR1 SEHNR, CDR2 FQNEAQ (reference sequence). V lost 3 bases and J 9 bases, leaving 18 bases between the germline ends. CDR3 protein: CASSFQGPSEGEQFF. Written as DNA, the CDR3 is TGTGCCAGCAGCTTCCAGGGACCCAGCGAGGGTGAGCAGTTCTTC.

This clonotype has more than one count but fewer than ten. This chain links TRBV12-3 or TRBV12-4 with TRBJ2-4, with unresolved D. This CDR3 has 15 residues. The V end was cut by 6 bases, the J end by 0 bases, with 12 bases between. The CDR3 sequence is CASRRTRLAKNIQYF. The CDR3 bases are TGTGCCAGCAGACGGACGCGTCTAGCCAAAAACATTCAGTACTTC.

V gene TRBV9 combines with J gene TRBJ2-7; 9 bases match TRBD1. V gave up 3 bases and J gave up 5 bases; unmatched junction bases: 12. Germline V gene sequence: CDR1 SGDLS, CDR2 YYNGEE. CDR3 length: 16 residues. CDR3 region: CASSGSVKQGADEQYF. CDR3 nucleotide sequence: TGTGCCAGCAGCGGTTCGGTGAAACAGGGGGCCGACGAGCAGTACTTC.

This chain links TRBV4-2 with TRBJ2-2; D is possibly TRBD2 (5 bases). Germline CDR1 is LGHNA and CDR2 is YNFKEQ. The CDR3 runs 13 residues. V was cut by 8 bases and J by 2 bases, with 9 bases left in between. CDR3 sequence reads: CASLGDNTGELFF. The CDR3, as DNA: TGTGCCAGCCTCGGGGATAACACCGGGGAGCTGTTTTTT.

This clonotype has only a few counts. J is TRBJ2-7 and V is TRBV10-3; 11 nucleotides agree with TRBD2. Per the germline V gene, CDR1 is ENHRY and CDR2 is SYGVKD. CDR3 length: 13 amino acids. The ends lost 7 bases at V and 6 bases at J; junction bases unmatched: 5. CDR3 protein: CAIKGLAGGEQYF. CDR3 nucleotides: TGTGCCATCAAAGGGCTAGCGGGGGGCGAGCAGTACTTC.

V is TRBV10-3 and J is TRBJ1-5, with 7 bases identical to TRBD1. With 6 bases clipped from V and 3 bases from J, the junction kept 5 bases outside the gene matches. The CDR3 is 14 residues long. Germline V lookup: CDR1 ENHRY, CDR2 SYGVKD. The CDR3 bases are TGTGCCATCAGGGGGGACAGTCCCAATCAGCCCCAGCATTTT. Amino acid sequence: CAIRGDSPNQPQHF.

This chain joins TRBV5-5 and TRBJ2-1; 9 nucleotides agree with TRBD2. The V segment lost 3 bases and the J segment 8 bases; nucleotides outside the gene matches: 9. The germline CDR1 and CDR2 sequences are SGHKS and YYEKEE (reference sequence). CDR3 length: 15 amino acids. The CDR3 loop is CASSSSGRPPDEQFF. The CDR3 coding sequence is TGTGCCAGCAGCTCAAGCGGGAGGCCTCCCGATGAGCAGTTCTTC.

This clonotype came up a few times. The chain recombines TRBV20-1 with TRBJ2-3, with D possibly matching TRBD2 (5 bases). Trimming cost V 3 bases and J 6 bases, with 13 bases left between them. This CDR3 contains 13 residues. Germline CDR1 and CDR2: DFQATT and SNEGSKA (reference sequence). The CDR3 DNA sequence: TGCAGTGCTAGGGGGAGCGCGGCCGATACGCAGTATTTT. Protein sequence: CSARGSAADTQYF.

This clonotype was counted many times. The V call is TRBV3-1, the J call TRBJ1-4; D ambiguous. The germline V and J ends were trimmed by 8 bases and 8 bases, with 9 bases remaining between them. Germline V gives CDR1 LGHDT, CDR2 YNNKEL (reference sequence). The CDR3 is 11 amino acids. CDR3 DNA: TGTGCCAGCTCCCAAGGGGAAAAACTGTTTTTT. Protein: CASSQGEKLFF.

The chain recombines TRBV7-9 with TRBJ1-3; D is unclear. Germline lookup yields CDR1 SEHNR and CDR2 FQNEAQ (reference sequence). This CDR3 is built from 15 residues. Trimming cost V 2 bases and J 4 bases, with 12 bases left between them. The CDR3 protein is CASSLSQSPGNTIYF. CDR3 bases: TGTGCCAGCAGCTTAAGCCAAAGTCCCGGAAACACCATATATTTT.

This clonotype has at least ten counts. V is TRBV6-2 or TRBV6-3 and J is TRBJ2-7; D is unresolved. Germline V CDR1 and CDR2: MNHEY, SVGEGT. The CDR3 sequence is 10 residues long. Trimming took 8 bases from V and 1 from J, leaving 3 bases between them. CDR3: CASGSYEQYF. For the CDR3, the DNA is TGTGCCAGCGGTTCCTACGAGCAGTACTTC.

This chain links TRBV14 with TRBJ1-6; the D gene is possibly TRBD1 (5 bases). CDR1 and CDR2 (germline): SGHDN, FVKESK. V was clipped by 3 bases and J by 9 bases, with 12 bases between them. The CDR3 length is 14 residues. The CDR3, as DNA: TGTGCCAGCAGCCACTGGACAATGGGTTCACCCCTCCACTTT. It encodes CASSHWTMGSPLHF.

In its sample, this clonotype was seen a few times. The J gene is TRBJ2-6, the V gene TRBV5-1; tentatively, D is TRBD1 (6 bases). Germline V gene lookup returns CDR1 SGHRS and CDR2 YFSETQ. V lost 4 bases, J lost 0 bases, and 14 bases lay in between. There are 17 residues in the CDR3. CDR3 in DNA: TGCGCCAGCAGCGCGGACAGCTCGATCTCTGGGGCCAACGTCCTGACTTTC. Protein sequence: CASSADSSISGANVLTF.

This clonotype occurred a few times. V usage is TRBV10-3 and J usage is TRBJ1-5, with 9 bases aligning to TRBD1. Trimming cost V 8 bases and J 5 bases; bases outside gene matches: 4. The germline V gene has CDR1 ENHRY and CDR2 SYGVKD. The CDR3 sequence is 13 residues long. The CDR3 reads CAIGRQGDQPQHF. The DNA of the CDR3 is TGTGCCATCGGGAGACAGGGGGATCAGCCCCAGCATTTT.

The table lists this clonotype with a few counts. The V gene is TRBV7-6, the J gene TRBJ2-1; 7 positions match TRBD2. The CDR3 consists of 14 residues. From germline, CDR1 is SGHVS and CDR2 FNYEAQ. The V and J ends lost 6 bases and 7 bases, in that order; junction bases with no gene match: 9. The CDR3 region is CASRGPGLWNEQFF. The CDR3, as DNA: TGTGCCAGCAGGGGTCCGGGACTATGGAATGAGCAGTTCTTC.

This clonotype was seen a few times. The chain recombines TRBV29-1 with TRBJ1-2, with TRBD1 identical over 9 bases. Germline CDR1 reads SQVTM; CDR2 reads ANQGSEA. This CDR3 has 14 amino acids. Trimming cost V 4 bases and J 1 base; bases outside gene matches: 4. CDR3 nucleotide sequence: TGCAGCGTTGGACAGGGGGGCCGTAACTATGGCTACACCTTC. Protein sequence: CSVGQGGRNYGYTF.